The clone carrying this T cell receptor beta chain was counted ten times or more. TCR beta CDR3 regions were amplified from RNA. A set of HTBI primers served as the primers for a first-round RT-PCR of the TCR CDR3. TCRdb fed the multiplex PCR reads into MiXCR, producing one record per CDR3 protein. The data contain under 450,000 distinct CDR3 sequences, roughly 14% of them singletons. This entry comes from a study of T cells in Graves' hyperthyroidism and ophthalmopathy. The material sequenced was blood. The origin of this receptor is a woman younger than 35 with Graves' hyperthyroidism.

The chain's CDR3 is CASSLSFGQETQYF. CDR3 coding DNA: TGTGCCAGCAGCTTATCGTTCGGACAAGAGACCCAGTACTTC. The chain has TRBV7-2 and TRBJ2-5; D call uncertain. The germline V gene has CDR1 SGHTA and CDR2 FQGNSA. V was clipped by 2 bases and J by 2 bases, with 9 bases between them. This CDR3 contains 14 residues.